These 31 T cell receptor beta chains were sequenced from one sample in a study of blood T cell repertoires in COVID-19. Here immunoSEQ multiplex PCR was the method, and the copy in TCRdb shows in-frame clones only, minus some. The table includes approximately 490,000 clones, around 90% detected once. The sample consisted of PBMCs or T cells enriched from blood (not recorded which). These receptors originate from a woman between 18 and 30 years old who had recovered from COVID-19.

The chain combines TRBV25-1 with TRBJ2-3, with 8 bases aligning to TRBD1. In germline, CDR1 is MGHDK, CDR2 SYGVNS. V lost 6 bases and J lost 10; bases outside the gene matches: 9. The CDR3 contains 13 residues. CDR3 in amino acids: CASRPQGDKPQYF. CDR3 nucleotide sequence: TGTGCCAGCAGACCACAGGGGGATAAACCGCAGTATTTT.

This rearrangement joins TRBV3-1 (or the pseudogene TRBV3-2) to TRBJ1-6, with D possibly matching TRBD1 (5 bases). Trimming took 4 bases from V and 14 from J, leaving 12 bases between them. The CDR3 runs to 12 residues. The germline V gene has CDR1 LGHDT and CDR2 YNNKEL (reference sequence). CDR3 loop: CASSLTRAALHF. In nucleotides, the CDR3 is TGTGCCAGCAGCCTCACCAGGGCGGCCCTCCACTTT.

The chain recombines TRBV6-5 with TRBJ2-7, with 8 bases that match TRBD2. The germline CDR1 and CDR2 sequences are MNHEY and SVGAGI. V gave up 4 bases and J gave up 3 bases; unmatched junction bases: 8. The CDR3 totals 15 residues. The CDR3 here is CASSFHTGGDYEQYF. In DNA, the CDR3 is TGTGCCAGCAGTTTCCACACCGGGGGGGACTACGAGCAGTACTTC.

The chain carries TRBV28 and TRBJ1-2; D possibly corresponds to TRBD1 (6 bases). CDR1 and CDR2 from the germline V gene are MDHEN and SYDVKM. CDR3 size: 17 residues. V lost 7 bases and J lost 7, with 28 bases in between. The CDR3 loop is CASTSIGRGTSSGGYTF. CDR3 DNA: TGTGCCAGCACCTCTATTGGGAGGGGGACCTCCTCGGGTGGCTACACCTTC.

V is TRBV19 and J is TRBJ1-4; 8 bases align to TRBD1. Losses at the gene ends were 7 bases for V and 7 bases for J; bases not matched to a gene: 5. Germline values: CDR1 LNHDA, CDR2 SQIVND (reference sequence). This CDR3 region has 13 residues. The CDR3 nucleotides are TGTGCCAGTATTGACAGGGGCGGTGAAAAACTGTTTTTT. Translating it yields CASIDRGGEKLFF. Full variable domain (rest looked up from reference TRBV19 and TRBJ1-4): DGGITQSPKYLFRKEGQNVTLSCEQNLNHDAMYWYRQDPGQGLRLIYYSQIVNDFQKGDIAEGYSVSREKKESFPLTVTSAQKNPTAFYLCASIDRGGEKLFFGSGTQLSVL.

The chain carries TRBV19 and TRBJ1-2, with D maybe TRBD1 (6 bases). The CDR3 has 18 residues. Looked up from germline, CDR1 is LNHDA and CDR2 is SQIVND (reference sequence). V lost 0 bases and J lost 0, with 17 bases in between. CDR3 in DNA: TGTGCCAGTAGTATAGAAGGCAGGGGATGGATAACTAACTATGGCTACACCTTC. As protein: CASSIEGRGWITNYGYTF.

This rearrangement joins TRBV19 to TRBJ2-2, with 11 bases fitting TRBD1. This CDR3 is built from 18 residues. The junction had 8 bases not matched to a gene; V was cut back by 5 bases and J by 0 bases. Germline assignment: CDR1 LNHDA and CDR2 SQIVND (reference sequence). The CDR3 is CASSRPGQGESNTGELFF. The CDR3 nucleotides read TGTGCCAGTAGTCGTCCGGGACAGGGGGAATCGAACACCGGGGAGCTGTTTTTT.

The chain carries TRBV7-2 and TRBJ1-4; unclear D gene. Looked up from germline, CDR1 is SGHTA and CDR2 is FQGNSA. The length of the CDR3 is 15 residues. Trimming left V 2 bases short and J 8 bases short, with 15 bases between. The DNA for the CDR3 is TGTGCCAGCAGCTTAAGACCCGCGACGGGGGAAAAACTGTTTTTT. This encodes CASSLRPATGEKLFF. Filled out from reference TRBV7-2 and TRBJ1-4, the complete variable domain reads GAGVSQSPSNKVTEKGKDVELRCDPISGHTALYWYRQSLGQGLEFLIYFQGNSAPDKSGLPSDRFSAERTGGSVSTLTIQRTQQEDSAVYLCASSLRPATGEKLFFGSGTQLSVL.

This rearrangement joins TRBV4-1 to TRBJ1-1; D remains unclear. There are 15 residues in the CDR3. Deletions cut 1 base from V and 11 bases from J, with 20 bases between. The germline V gene encodes CDR1 MGHRA and CDR2 YSYEKL. CDR3 residues: CASSQGGSGQVGAFF. CDR3 in DNA: TGCGCCAGCAGCCAAGGTGGAAGCGGGCAAGTGGGGGCTTTCTTT.

V gene TRBV30 combines with J gene TRBJ1-1; the D gene is possibly TRBD1 (5 bases). The CDR3 is 15 residues long. CDR1 is GTSNPN and CDR2 is SVGIG in the germline V gene (reference sequence). V was pared by 0 bases and J by 4 bases, with 15 bases between. The CDR3 sequence: CAWSVWGDVVTEAFF. CDR3 sequence (DNA): TGTGCCTGGAGTGTTTGGGGGGACGTTGTCACTGAAGCTTTCTTT. The whole variable domain, filled in from reference TRBV30 and TRBJ1-1, reads SQTIHQWPATLVQPVGSPLSLECTVEGTSNPNLYWYRQAAGRGLQLLFYSVGIGQISSEVPQNLSASRPQDRQFILSSKKLLLSDSGFYLCAWSVWGDVVTEAFFGQGTRLTVV.

V usage is TRBV5-1 and J usage is TRBJ1-6; D not resolved. V was trimmed by 6 bases and J by 5 bases, leaving 18 bases between them. The CDR3 extends over 16 amino acids. Per the germline V gene, CDR1 is SGHRS and CDR2 is YFSETQ. In nucleotides, the CDR3 is TGCGCCAGCACCTTTGGGCAGGCAACCAATAATTCACCCCTCCACTTT. Amino acid sequence: CASTFGQATNNSPLHF.

The V gene is TRBV5-1, the J gene TRBJ2-4; 10 bases map to TRBD1. V lost 3 bases and J lost 8; bases outside the gene matches: 14. In germline, CDR1 is SGHRS, CDR2 YFSETQ. The CDR3 extends over 17 amino acids. The CDR3 reads CASSSWRGDRGSDIQYF. CDR3 sequence (DNA): TGCGCCAGCAGCTCGTGGAGAGGGGACAGGGGATCGGACATTCAGTACTTC.

V gene TRBV29-1 combines with J gene TRBJ1-2, with D possibly TRBD1 on 6 matching bases. With 6 bases removed from V and 8 bases from J, the gap between germline ends came to 16 bases. This CDR3 spans 12 amino acids. The germline CDR1 and CDR2 sequences are SQVTM and ANQGSEA. CDR3 nucleotide sequence: TGCAGCGTGGGGGCCCTTACGGGGGGCTACACCTTC. Amino acid sequence: CSVGALTGGYTF.

The chain links TRBV5-6 to TRBJ2-7, with D perhaps matching TRBD1 (6 bases). With 4 bases removed from V and 5 bases from J, the gap between germline ends came to 16 bases. Germline V gives CDR1 SGHDT, CDR2 YYEEEE. CDR3 length: 14 amino acids. Written as DNA, the CDR3 is TGTGCCAGCAGCCTGTACAGGGTGGAAGACGAGCAGTACTTC. The encoded protein is CASSLYRVEDEQYF.

The rearrangement uses TRBV7-2 and TRBJ2-2, with D unclear. CDR3 length equals 13 residues. V was trimmed by 1 base and J by 7 bases, leaving 7 bases between them. In germline, CDR1 is SGHTA, CDR2 FQGNSA. The CDR3 sequence: CASSLGSLGELFF. The CDR3 nucleotides are TGTGCCAGCAGCTTAGGTAGTCTCGGGGAGCTGTTTTTT.

The chain recombines TRBV2 with TRBJ1-4; 8 bases are a match to TRBD1. After removal of 6 bases from V and 8 bases from J, the junction contained 2 bases not matched to a gene. Germline loops: CDR1 SNHLY, CDR2 FYNNEI. The CDR3 runs to 12 residues. CDR3 bases: TGTGCCAGCAGACAGGGGGGAGAAAAACTGTTTTTT. Translation gives CASRQGGEKLFF.

Concerning this clone: The same CDR3 arises from other DNA sequences in this sample as well. V usage is TRBV5-1 and J usage is TRBJ1-1; weak D call: TRBD1 (5 bases). The V gene's germline CDR1 is SGHRS and CDR2 YFSETQ. The CDR3 is 14 residues long. V lost 2 bases and J lost 1, with 9 bases in between. Here the CDR3 reads CASSLTTGNTEAFF. The CDR3 DNA reads as TGCGCCAGCAGCTTAACAACAGGGAACACTGAAGCTTTCTTT.

This sequence joins TRBV5-4 and TRBJ1-5; the match to TRBD1 covers 10 bases. V lost 0 bases to trimming and J lost 1 base; unmatched junction nucleotides: 4. Per germline, CDR1 SGHNT and CDR2 YYREEE (reference sequence). This CDR3 is 17 amino acids long. CDR3 sequence (DNA): TGTGCCAGCAGCTTGGATGGGGGACAGGGGAGCAATCAGCCCCAGCATTTT. Its protein is CASSLDGGQGSNQPQHF.

This chain connects TRBV6-5 to TRBJ2-5; 13 bases line up with TRBD2. V dropped 6 bases and J dropped 4; count of bases not matched to a gene: 5. CDR1 MNHEY and CDR2 SVGAGI come from the germline V gene. This CDR3 has 15 amino acids. DNA for the CDR3: TGTGCCAGCAGCTTACTAGCGGGGGGGAGAGAGACCCAGTACTTC. Translation: CASSLLAGGRETQYF.

The chain uses TRBV12-5 and TRBJ2-7; 7 bases are shared with TRBD1. V lost 5 bases and J lost 5; bases outside the gene matches: 3. This CDR3 comprises 12 residues. Germline loops: CDR1 LGHNT, CDR2 FRNRAP. The CDR3 sequence is CASGQDRDEQYF. The CDR3 region has the DNA TGTGCTAGTGGTCAAGACAGGGACGAGCAGTACTTC.

V gene TRBV2 combines with J gene TRBJ1-1, with 7 bases matching TRBD1. CDR1 and CDR2 from the germline V gene are SNHLY and FYNNEI. V lost 5 bases, J lost 1 base, and 1 base stayed unmatched. The CDR3 length is 13 residues. This CDR3 reads CASSRQGNTEAFF. The CDR3 DNA is TGTGCCAGCAGTAGACAGGGGAACACTGAAGCTTTCTTT.

This sequence joins TRBV2 and TRBJ2-7, with TRBD1 matching over 8 bases. With 4 bases clipped from V and 4 bases from J, the junction kept 3 bases outside the gene matches. From germline, CDR1 is SNHLY and CDR2 FYNNEI. The CDR3 loop spans 13 amino acids. The DNA for the CDR3 is TGTGCCAGCAGTGCGGACAGGGTATACGAGCAGTACTTC. Translated, it gives CASSADRVYEQYF. Looking up the rest from reference TRBV2 and TRBJ2-7 gives the full variable domain: EPEVTQTPSHQVTQMGQEVILRCVPISNHLYFYWYRQILGQKVEFLVSFYNNEISEKSEIFDDQFSVERPDGSNFTLKIRSTKLEDSAMYFCASSADRVYEQYFGPGTRLTVT.

The sample holds a few counts of this clone. This sequence joins TRBV3-1 (or the pseudogene TRBV3-2) and TRBJ1-2; D unclear. The germline V gene has CDR1 LGHDT and CDR2 YNNKEL (reference sequence). The CDR3 is made up of 14 amino acids. V gave up 3 bases and J gave up 2 bases, with 10 bases separating them. The CDR3 bases are TGTGCCAGCAGCCATACGAGCGAGAACTATGGCTACACCTTC. This codes for CASSHTSENYGYTF.

This clone was recorded only once. The gene calls are TRBV18 and TRBJ2-1; 9 bases match TRBD1. This CDR3 comprises 15 residues. The germline CDR1 and CDR2 sequences are KGHSH and LQKENI. V gave up 0 bases and J gave up 8 bases; unmatched junction bases: 5. CDR3 bases: TGTGCCAGCTCACCACCGGGAGGACAGGGGTATGAGCAGTTCTTC. Protein: CASSPPGGQGYEQFF.

V is TRBV4-2 and J is TRBJ1-4; 10 bases align to TRBD1. Germline values: CDR1 LGHNA, CDR2 YNFKEQ. The junction had 4 bases not matched to a gene; V was cut back by 5 bases and J by 10 bases. The CDR3 has 13 residues. The CDR3 DNA sequence: TGTGCCAGCAGCTCCCGGACAGGGGGAAAACTGTTTTTT. Its protein is CASSSRTGGKLFF.

This sequence joins TRBV24-1 and TRBJ1-5, with D possibly being TRBD1 (5 bases). CDR3 length equals 15 residues. V dropped 3 bases and J dropped 5 bases, with 13 bases sitting between them. Germline V gives CDR1 KGHDR, CDR2 SFDVKD. DNA for the CDR3: TGTGCCACCAGTGATCAGGCGGGAGGGGATCAGCCCCAGCATTTT. Residues: CATSDQAGGDQPQHF.

The chain employs TRBV4-1 and TRBJ2-5; maybe TRBD2 (6 bases). Germline V gene data show CDR1 as MGHRA and CDR2 as YSYEKL. Trimming pared 1 base from V and 4 bases from J, leaving 19 bases between. The CDR3 consists of 17 residues. The CDR3 loop is CASSQGGARRGRETQYF. The CDR3 coding sequence is TGCGCCAGCAGCCAAGGAGGGGCAAGGAGGGGAAGAGAGACCCAGTACTTC.

This CDR3 reads CSVRDTLNYGYTF. CDR3 in DNA: TGCAGCGTTCGGGACACCTTAAACTATGGCTACACCTTC. The chain combines TRBV29-1 with TRBJ1-2, with D possibly TRBD1 on 6 matching bases. The CDR3 has 13 residues. Trimming shortened V by 5 bases and J by 2 bases, and 12 bases separated the two germline ends. CDR1 is SQVTM, CDR2 ANQGSEA, per germline.

V gene TRBV5-4 combines with J gene TRBJ1-5; D is perhaps TRBD1 (5 bases). Deletions cut 4 bases from V and 7 bases from J, with 12 bases between. This CDR3 has 13 residues. Germline values: CDR1 SGHNT, CDR2 YYREEE (reference sequence). The CDR3 nucleotides are TGTGCCAGCAGCGCCGACCCAGGGCAGCCCCAGCATTTT. Its translation: CASSADPGQPQHF.

The chain links TRBV5-8 to TRBJ1-1, with unresolved D. Germline values: CDR1 SGHTS, CDR2 YDEGEE. Trimming shortened V by 4 bases and J by 0 bases, and 7 bases separated the two germline ends. The CDR3 totals 13 residues. The CDR3 DNA follows: TGTGCCAGCAGCGAGGGAGTGAACACTGAAGCTTTCTTT. Its translation: CASSEGVNTEAFF. Looking up the rest from reference TRBV5-8 and TRBJ1-1 gives the full variable domain: EAGVTQSPTHLIKTRGQQATLRCSPISGHTSVYWYQQALGLGLQFLLWYDEGEERNRGNFPPRFSGRQFPNYSSELNVNALELEDSALYLCASSEGVNTEAFFGQGTRLTVV.

The chain combines TRBV24-1 with TRBJ1-1; D is ambiguous. Trimming took 7 bases from V and 0 from J, leaving 17 bases between them. CDR3 length equals 16 residues. Germline V gene data show CDR1 as KGHDR and CDR2 as SFDVKD. The CDR3 nucleotides are TGTGCCACCAGGGAGTTAACCCGAGACTTGAACACTGAAGCTTTCTTT. Its protein is CATRELTRDLNTEAFF.